This T cell receptor (beta chain) was observed in a study of read filtering for tumor transcriptome and immune sequencing (dated by TCRdb to the early 2020s). Broadly, across the study: The cohort had under 20 male and approximately 15 female patients with a mean age of about 70 years, ranging from 47 to 80. By revised international staging, 8 patients were R-ISS I, under 20 were R-ISS II and roughly 7 were R-ISS III. After DNase treatment, whole-transcriptome libraries were prepared with the TruSeq RNA Access Library Prep Kit. Per sample, about 4.05 to 10.27 million TCR-region mapped reads were obtained with IR-seq, compared with only 85 to 1273 with RNA-seq. TCR repertoires obtained by targeted immune repertoire sequencing and by bulk whole-transcriptome sequencing performed on the same bone marrow samples were compared. One of the main goals was to work out a read-filtering strategy for immune repertoire data, in particular whether clonotypes backed by only a single read should be removed.

The CDR3, from cysteine to phenylalanine, totals 15 residues. Just CDR3 DNA is preserved here, 45 bases in frame from base 1. CDR1 and CDR2 are read off the germline V gene (reference sequence) as DFQATT and SNEGSKA. The germline ends are 18 bases apart after V is trimmed by 5 bases and J by 3 bases. This clonotype was seen ten or more times. Its antigen is unknown. No base-level quality is on record; no much larger clone is a single base apart. Every patient had bone marrow sampled at the time of active disease. Isolation of bone marrow mononuclear cells was performed by Ficoll-Hypaque density gradient centrifugation. CD138-negative cells were obtained by negative selection after labeling with CD138 magnetic microbeads on a MACS separator, removing myeloma plasma cells. Flow cytometry with CD138 antibodies on an Attune NxT was used to check how pure the isolated cells were. Total RNA was extracted using TRIzol reagent and was quantified on a NanoDrop spectrophotometer. For each patient, the CD138-negative bone marrow sample underwent paired RNA-seq and IR-seq.

Study-wide findings and limitations: Compared with RNA-seq, IR-seq captured clonotypes at much greater depth and more reliably, and a smaller IR-seq throughput was enough to identify most of the shared clonotypes. When single-read clonotypes were removed, the proportions of shared clonotypes in IR-seq and RNA-seq correlated more strongly. Rather than purified T cells, the sorted CD138-negative fraction was a mixed bone marrow immune population. Single-read clonotypes made up around 86% of clonotypes but only around 4% of total reads in IR-seq, compared with approximately 75% of clonotypes and 44.6% of reads in RNA-seq.

The Immunoverse kit was used to build TCR libraries from around 420 ng RNA, with molecular barcoded adaptors covering alpha/delta and beta/gamma chains. TCR library preparation was performed with the same RNA that was used for transcriptome sequencing. TCR libraries were sequenced on an Illumina HiSeq 4000 with 2 x 150 cycles. Processing in the source paper ran as follows. Using MiXCR, which included quality filtering and error correction, TCR reads were aligned to human V, D, J and C references and then assembled into CDR3 clonotypes. The tcR package in R was used for analysis of clonotype counts and gene usage diversity. For inspection of raw mapping reads, RNA-seq reads were mapped by STAR aligner version 2.5.3a onto GRCh37 of the human genome. To test how sequencing depth affects detected clonotypes, IR-seq fastq files were randomly downsampled with Seqtk 1.3. The raw public data were reprocessed by TCRdb itself: fastp quality trimming at Q25, MiXCR clonotype calling, in-frame beta chains only. Entries are consolidated by CDR3 protein sequence, retaining the most common genes and DNA. Here the V and J calls rest on TCRdb's processing, not on the authors' analysis. The sample includes about 62,000 distinct CDR3 sequences, with approximately 18% observed a single time. Approximately 11% of the sample is in the top ten clones.

Rearrangement joined TRBV20-1 to TRBJ2-3; the best D guess is TRBD2, with 6 bases matching. Sequenced material: a population of CD138-negative cells sorted from bone marrow. The cell subset or site label, as the study defines it: bone marrow mononuclear cells depleted of CD138+ plasma/myeloma cells by negative magnetic selection. The clonotype comes from a donor at least 40 years old with multiple myeloma. The DNA sequence follows: TGCAGTGCTGAGGAGGGCAGGGCGGGTACAGATACGCAGTATTTT. Translation gives CSAEEGRAGTDTQYF.